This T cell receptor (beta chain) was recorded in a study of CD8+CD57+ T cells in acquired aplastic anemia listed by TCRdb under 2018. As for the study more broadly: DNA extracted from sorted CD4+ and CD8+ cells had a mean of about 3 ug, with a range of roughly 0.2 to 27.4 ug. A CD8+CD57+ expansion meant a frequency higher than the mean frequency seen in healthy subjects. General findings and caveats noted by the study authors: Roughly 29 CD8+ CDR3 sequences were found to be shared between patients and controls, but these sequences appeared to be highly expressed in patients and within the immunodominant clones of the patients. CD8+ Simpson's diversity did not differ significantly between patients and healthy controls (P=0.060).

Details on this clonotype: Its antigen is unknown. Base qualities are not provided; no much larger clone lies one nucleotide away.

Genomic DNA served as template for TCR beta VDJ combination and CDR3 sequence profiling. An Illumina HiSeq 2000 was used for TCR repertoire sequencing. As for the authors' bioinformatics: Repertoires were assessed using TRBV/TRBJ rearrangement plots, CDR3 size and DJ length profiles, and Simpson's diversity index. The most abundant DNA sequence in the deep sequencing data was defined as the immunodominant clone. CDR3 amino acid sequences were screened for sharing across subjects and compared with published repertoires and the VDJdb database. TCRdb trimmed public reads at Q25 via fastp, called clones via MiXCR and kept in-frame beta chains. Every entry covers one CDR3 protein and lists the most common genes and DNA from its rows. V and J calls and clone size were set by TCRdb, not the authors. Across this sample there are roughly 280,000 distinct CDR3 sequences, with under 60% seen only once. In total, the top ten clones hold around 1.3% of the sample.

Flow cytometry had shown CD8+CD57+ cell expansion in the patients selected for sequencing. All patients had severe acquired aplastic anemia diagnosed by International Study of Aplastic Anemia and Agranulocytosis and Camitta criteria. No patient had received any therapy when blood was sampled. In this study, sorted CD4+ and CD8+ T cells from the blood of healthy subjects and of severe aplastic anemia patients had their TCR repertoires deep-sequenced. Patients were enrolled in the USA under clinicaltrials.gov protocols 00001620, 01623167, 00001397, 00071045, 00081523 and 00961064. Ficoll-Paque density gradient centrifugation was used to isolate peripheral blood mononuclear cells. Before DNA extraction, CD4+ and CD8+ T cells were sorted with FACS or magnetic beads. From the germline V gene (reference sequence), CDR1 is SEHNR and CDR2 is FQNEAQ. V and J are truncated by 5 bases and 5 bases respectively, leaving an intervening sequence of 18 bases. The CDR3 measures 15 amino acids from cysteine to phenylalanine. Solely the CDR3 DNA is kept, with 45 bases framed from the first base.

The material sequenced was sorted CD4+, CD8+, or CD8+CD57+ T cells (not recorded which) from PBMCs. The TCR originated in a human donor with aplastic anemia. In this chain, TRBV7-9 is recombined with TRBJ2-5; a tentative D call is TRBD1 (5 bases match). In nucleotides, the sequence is TGTGCCAGCAGCCGAGTCAGGGTGTCCAGTGAGACCCAGTACTTC. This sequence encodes CASSRVRVSSETQYF.